This TCR beta chain is drawn from a study of shared clonotypes between healthy human individuals. A remark on this clone: What it binds is not known.

In the study's own analysis: Quality scores were absent from the junction-only immunoSEQ sequences, so filtering differed. Generated by immunoSEQ multiplex PCR, the TCRdb table keeps only in-frame clones and is missing some. The D gene and trimming were derived from the DNA, and the V and J assignments and clone size from that table. The sample carries about 990,000 clones, around 78% recorded once. The CDR3 consists of 15 residues. Germline V gene sequence: CDR1 GTSNPN, CDR2 SVGIG (reference sequence). Between the trimmed V and J ends, which lost 3 bases and 0 bases, there was a span of 12 bases. General observations from the study: Sequencing depth was expected to influence donor clonotype sharing. Compared with memory subsets, naive subsets generally had larger estimated richness. Clonotypes which were not shared had lower generation probabilities than clonotypes that all four donors shared.

This TCR came from a man between 18 and 35 years old in good health. Some clones in this sample may be carry-over from other donors' samples. The gene calls are TRBV30 and TRBJ1-5; no definite D call. The source material was memory CD4+ T cells from PBMCs. Subset of the sample: CD45RA-negative fraction. In DNA, the CDR3 is TGTGCCTGGAGCACTGGAGTCACTAGCAATCAGCCCCAGCATTTT. Translating it yields CAWSTGVTSNQPQHF.